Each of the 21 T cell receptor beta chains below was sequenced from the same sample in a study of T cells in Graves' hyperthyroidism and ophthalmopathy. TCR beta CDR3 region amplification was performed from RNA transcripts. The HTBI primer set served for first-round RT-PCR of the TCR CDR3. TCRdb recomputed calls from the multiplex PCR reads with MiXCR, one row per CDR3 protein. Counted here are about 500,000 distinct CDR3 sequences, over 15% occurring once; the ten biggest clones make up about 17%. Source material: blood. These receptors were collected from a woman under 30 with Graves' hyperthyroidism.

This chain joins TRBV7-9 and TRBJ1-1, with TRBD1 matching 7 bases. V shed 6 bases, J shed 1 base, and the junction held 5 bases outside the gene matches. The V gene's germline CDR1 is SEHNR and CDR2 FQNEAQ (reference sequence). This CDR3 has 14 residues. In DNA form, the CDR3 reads TGTGCCAGCAGTAATAGACAGGGGAACACTGAAGCTTTCTTT. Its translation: CASSNRQGNTEAFF.

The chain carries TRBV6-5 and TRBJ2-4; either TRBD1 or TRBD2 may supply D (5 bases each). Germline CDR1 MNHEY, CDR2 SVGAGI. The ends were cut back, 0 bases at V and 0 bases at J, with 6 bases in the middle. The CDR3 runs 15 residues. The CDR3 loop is CASSYSGVAKNIQYF. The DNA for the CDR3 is TGTGCCAGCAGTTACTCGGGGGTAGCCAAAAACATTCAGTACTTC.

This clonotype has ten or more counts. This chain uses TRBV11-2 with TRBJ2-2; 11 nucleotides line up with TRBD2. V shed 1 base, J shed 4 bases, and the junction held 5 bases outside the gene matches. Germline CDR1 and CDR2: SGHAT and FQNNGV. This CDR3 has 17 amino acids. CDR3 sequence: CASSLALAGGRTGELFF. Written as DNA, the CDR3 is TGTGCCAGCAGCTTAGCTCTAGCGGGAGGTCGCACCGGGGAGCTGTTTTTT.

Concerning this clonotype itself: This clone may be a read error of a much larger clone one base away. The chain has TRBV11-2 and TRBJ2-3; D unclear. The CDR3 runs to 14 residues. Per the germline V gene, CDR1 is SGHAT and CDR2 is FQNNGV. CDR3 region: CASSLGDNTYTQYF. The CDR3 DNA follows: TGTGCCAGCAGCTTAGGAGACAACACATATACGCAGTATTTT. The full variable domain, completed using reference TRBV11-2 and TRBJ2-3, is EAGVAQSPRYKIIEKRQSVAFWCNPISGHATLYWYQQILGQGPKLLIQFQNNGVVDDSQLPKDRFSAERLKGVDSTLKIQPAKLEDSAVYLCASSLGDNTYTQYFGPGTRLTVL.

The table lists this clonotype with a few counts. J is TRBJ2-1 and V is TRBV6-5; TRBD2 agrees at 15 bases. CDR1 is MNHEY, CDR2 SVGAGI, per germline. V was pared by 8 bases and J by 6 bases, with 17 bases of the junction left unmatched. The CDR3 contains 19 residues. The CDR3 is CASGTTGTGLAGGRNEQFF. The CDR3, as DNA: TGTGCCAGCGGGACAACCGGGACAGGACTAGCGGGGGGGCGCAATGAGCAGTTCTTC.

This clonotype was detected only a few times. The CDR3: CASSPSGTHYEQYF. Here the CDR3 DNA reads TGTGCCAGCAGCCCTTCCGGGACACACTACGAGCAGTACTTC. V usage is TRBV3-1 and J usage is TRBJ2-7; weak D call: TRBD1 (6 bases). V was clipped by 4 bases and J by 3 bases, with 13 bases between them. The CDR3 covers 14 residues. Germline V lookup: CDR1 LGHDT, CDR2 YNNKEL (reference sequence).

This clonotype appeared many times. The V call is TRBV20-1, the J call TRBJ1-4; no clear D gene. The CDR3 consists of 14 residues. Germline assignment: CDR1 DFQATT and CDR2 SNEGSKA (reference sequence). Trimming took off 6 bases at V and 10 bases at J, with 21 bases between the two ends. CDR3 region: CSASTGPNAGKLFF. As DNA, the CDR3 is TGCAGTGCGTCCACCGGGCCCAACGCGGGAAAACTGTTTTTT.

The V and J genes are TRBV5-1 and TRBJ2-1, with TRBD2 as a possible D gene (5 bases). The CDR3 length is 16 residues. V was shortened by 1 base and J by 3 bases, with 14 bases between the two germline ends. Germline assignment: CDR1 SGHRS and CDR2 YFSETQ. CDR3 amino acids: CASSLPLGGLYNEQFF. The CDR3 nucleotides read TGCGCCAGCAGCTTGCCGCTAGGAGGCCTCTACAATGAGCAGTTCTTC.

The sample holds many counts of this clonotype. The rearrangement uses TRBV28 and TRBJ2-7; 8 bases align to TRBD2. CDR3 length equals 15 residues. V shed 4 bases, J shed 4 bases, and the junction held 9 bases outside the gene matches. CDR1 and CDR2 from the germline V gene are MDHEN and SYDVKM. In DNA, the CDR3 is TGTGCCAGCAGTTCCCCAAGCGGGGGTTCATACGAGCAGTACTTC. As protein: CASSSPSGGSYEQYF.

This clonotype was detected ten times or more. CDR3 coding DNA: TGTGCCTGGAGTACTAGCGGGAGAGACACCGGGGAGCTGTTTTTT. The encoded protein is CAWSTSGRDTGELFF. V gene TRBV30 combines with J gene TRBJ2-2; 11 bases are a match to TRBD2. The CDR3 totals 15 residues. Unmatched junction bases numbered 2, after V lost 2 bases and J lost 3 bases. Germline V lookup: CDR1 GTSNPN, CDR2 SVGIG (reference sequence).

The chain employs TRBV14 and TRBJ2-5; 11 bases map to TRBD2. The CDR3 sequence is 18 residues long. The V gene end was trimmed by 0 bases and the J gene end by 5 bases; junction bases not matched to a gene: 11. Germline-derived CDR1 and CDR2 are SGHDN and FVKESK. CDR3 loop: CASSQERASGRTRETQYF. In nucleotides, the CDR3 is TGTGCCAGCAGCCAAGAGAGGGCTAGCGGGAGGACGCGGGAGACCCAGTACTTC. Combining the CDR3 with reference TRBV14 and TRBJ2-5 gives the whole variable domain EAGVTQFPSHSVIEKGQTVTLRCDPISGHDNLYWYRRVMGKEIKFLLHFVKESKQDESGMPNNRFLAERTGGTYSTLKVQPAELEDSGVYFCASSQERASGRTRETQYFGPGTRLLVL.

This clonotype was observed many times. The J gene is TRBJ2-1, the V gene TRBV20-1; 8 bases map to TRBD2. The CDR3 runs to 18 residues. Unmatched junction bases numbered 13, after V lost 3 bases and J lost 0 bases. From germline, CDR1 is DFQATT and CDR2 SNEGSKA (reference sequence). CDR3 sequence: CSASRAAAGGDSYNEQFF. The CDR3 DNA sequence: TGCAGTGCTAGTAGGGCGGCGGCGGGAGGCGACTCCTACAATGAGCAGTTCTTC.

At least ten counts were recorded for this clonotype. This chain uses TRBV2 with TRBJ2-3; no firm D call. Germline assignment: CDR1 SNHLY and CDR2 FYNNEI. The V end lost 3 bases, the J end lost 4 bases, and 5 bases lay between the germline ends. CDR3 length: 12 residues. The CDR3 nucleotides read TGTGCCAGCAGTGAGAGCTCAGATACGCAGTATTTT. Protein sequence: CASSESSDTQYF.

As DNA, the CDR3 is TGTGCCACCAGCAGAGGCACCAGGGTCCAGCTTGAGCAGTTCTTC. This encodes CATSRGTRVQLEQFF. V is TRBV15 and J is TRBJ2-1; TRBD1 is a possible D gene (5 bases). Germline V lookup: CDR1 LNHNV, CDR2 YYDKDF (reference sequence). Between the trimmed V and J ends, which lost 1 base and 9 bases, there was a span of 16 bases. CDR3 length: 15 amino acids.

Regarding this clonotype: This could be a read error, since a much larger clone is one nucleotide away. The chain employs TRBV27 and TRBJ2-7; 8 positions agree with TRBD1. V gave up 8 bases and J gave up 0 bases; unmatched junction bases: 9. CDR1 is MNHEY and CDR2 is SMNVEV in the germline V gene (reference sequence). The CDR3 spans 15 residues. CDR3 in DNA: TGTGCCAGCTGGCAGGAGGACAGGGCCTCCTACGAGCAGTACTTC. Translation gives CASWQEDRASYEQYF.

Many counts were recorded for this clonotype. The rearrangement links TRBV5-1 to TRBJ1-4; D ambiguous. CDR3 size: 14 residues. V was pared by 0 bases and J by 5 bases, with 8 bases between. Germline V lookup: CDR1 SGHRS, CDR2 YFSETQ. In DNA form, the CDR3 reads TGCGCCAGCAGCTTGGCGGGTACGAATGAAAAACTGTTTTTT. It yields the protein CASSLAGTNEKLFF.

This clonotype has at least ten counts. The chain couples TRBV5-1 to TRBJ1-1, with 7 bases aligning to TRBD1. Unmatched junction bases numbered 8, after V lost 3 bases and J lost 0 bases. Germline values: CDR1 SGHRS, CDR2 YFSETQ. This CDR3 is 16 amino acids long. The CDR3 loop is CASSWEGAAVNTEAFF. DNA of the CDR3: TGCGCCAGCAGCTGGGAGGGGGCAGCGGTGAACACTGAAGCTTTCTTT.

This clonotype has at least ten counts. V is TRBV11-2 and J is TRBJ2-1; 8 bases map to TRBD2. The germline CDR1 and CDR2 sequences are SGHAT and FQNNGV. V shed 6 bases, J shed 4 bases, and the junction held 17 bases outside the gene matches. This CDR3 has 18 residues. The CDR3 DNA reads TGTGCCAGCAGACTAGGGGGTAGCGGGACGTTTATTTACAATGAGCAGTTCTTC. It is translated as CASRLGGSGTFIYNEQFF.

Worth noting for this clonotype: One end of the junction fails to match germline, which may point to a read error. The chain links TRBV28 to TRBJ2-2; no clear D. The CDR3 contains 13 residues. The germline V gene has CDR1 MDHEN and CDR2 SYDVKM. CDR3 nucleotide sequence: TGTGCCAGCAGTCTCCAGAACACCGAGGAGCTGTTTTTT. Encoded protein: CASSLQNTEELFF.

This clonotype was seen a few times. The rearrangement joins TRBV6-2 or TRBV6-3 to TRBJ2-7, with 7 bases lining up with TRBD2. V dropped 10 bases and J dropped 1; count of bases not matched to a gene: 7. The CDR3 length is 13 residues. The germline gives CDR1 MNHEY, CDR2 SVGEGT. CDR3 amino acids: CATGPGGSYEQYF. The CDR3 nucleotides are TGTGCCACAGGCCCGGGGGGTTCCTACGAGCAGTACTTC.

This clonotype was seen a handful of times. The CDR3 loop reads CASSLGGSTLAKNIQYF. CDR3 DNA sequence: TGCGCCAGCAGCTTGGGAGGCAGCACTTTAGCCAAAAACATTCAGTACTTC. The chain employs TRBV5-1 and TRBJ2-4, with D uncertain. This CDR3 spans 17 amino acids. Looked up from germline, CDR1 is SGHRS and CDR2 is YFSETQ. V shed 0 bases and J shed 0 bases, with 13 bases lying between them.